The present entry profiles one T cell receptor beta chain with its context. One end of the junction is discordant with germline, which a read error may explain. Germline CDR1 SNHLY, CDR2 FYNNEI. The CDR3 has 16 amino acids. The data belong to a study of T cell clones after liver transplantation. The assay was immunoSEQ multiplex PCR, and TCRdb's table has in-frame clones only and misses some. The table has roughly 49,000 clones, approximately 71% seen once. This sequence originates from a human patient who received a liver transplant. A subset of T cells may come from the graft donor. The starting material was CD4+ T cells from blood, obtained roughly 56 months after liver transplant. The chain joins TRBV2 to TRBJ2-5; D uncertain. The chain's CDR3 is CASSERHSSNQETQYF. In DNA form, the CDR3 reads TGTGCCAGCAGTGAAAGGCACTCCTCGAACCAGGAGACCCAGTACTTC.